These T cell receptor beta chains were read from a single sample in a study of cytomegalovirus exposure and HLA in healthy donors. TCRdb's table, derived via immunoSEQ multiplex PCR, lists solely in-frame clones and lacks some. The sample has 60,000 to 70,000 clones. Sequencing used PBMCs. Receptors originate from a young man in good health and CMV-seropositive. Each CDR3 is given without its conserved first and last residue. A D gene is named only where the DNA matches it firmly.

J | V | D | CDR3
TRBJ2-1 | TRBV7-8 | NA | ASSLASGGGYEQF
TRBJ2-7 | TRBV18 | TRBD2 | ASSPLSSGGPGNEQY
TRBJ1-1 | TRBV30 | NA | AWGRGANTEAF
TRBJ1-5 | TRBV29-1 | NA | SVSSGNNQPQH
TRBJ1-1 | TRBV29-1 | NA | SAWQTVNTEAF
TRBJ1-1 | TRBV6-5 | NA | ASSYGRDWNTEAF
TRBJ2-3 | TRBV30 | NA | AWSVEGGTQY
TRBJ1-2 | TRBV5-1 | TRBD1 | ASSLVTGGGYT
TRBJ1-1 | TRBV19 | NA | ASSIGPPGTEAF
TRBJ1-1 | TRBV19 | TRBD1 | ATVSLTGGRAF
TRBJ1-1 | TRBV7-2 | NA | ASSLDGTLAAF
TRBJ2-2 | TRBV19 | NA | ASIRTGSGTGELF
TRBJ2-1 | TRBV19 | TRBD2 | ASSRQSGGVFDNEQF
TRBJ2-1 | TRBV5-1 | TRBD2 | ASSAGVAANEQF
TRBJ1-1 | TRBV6-1 | NA | ASTGTLNTEAF
TRBJ2-7 | TRBV6-5 | TRBD2 | ASGLAGPFEQY
TRBJ1-1 | TRBV29-1 | NA | SVERGNTEAF
TRBJ1-3 | TRBV7-9 | TRBD1 | ASRIGTADSGNTIY
TRBJ1-1 | TRBV7-3 | TRBD1 | ASSLQGVATEAF
TRBJ2-7 | TRBV11-2 | NA | ASSSLAGVGDEQY
TRBJ2-3 | TRBV25-1 | TRBD2 | ASSWTSGGVADTQY
TRBJ2-7 | TRBV5-6 | TRBD1 | ASSLSGRDSYHSS
TRBJ2-7 | TRBV27 | TRBD1 | ASSSPGTGWSEQY
TRBJ1-4 | TRBV5-1 | TRBD1 | ASSSGTGDEKLF
TRBJ2-1 | TRBV30 | TRBD2 | AWSEGTSHILDEQF
TRBJ2-5 | TRBV30 | TRBD1 | AWSPGTGVRETQY
TRBJ2-7 | TRBV5-1 | TRBD2 | ASSGTSGPYEQY
TRBJ1-2 | TRBV30 | NA | AWSLRGPGDGYT
TRBJ2-3 | TRBV11-3 | TRBD1 | ASSSGQATDTQY
TRBJ1-1 | TRBV29-1 | TRBD1 | SVRTGTDTEAF
TRBJ2-3 | TRBV11-3 | TRBD2 | ASSLGLAGGDTQY
TRBJ2-3 | TRBV7-9 | TRBD2 | ASSSFAGGGTDTQY
TRBJ1-5 | TRBV4-2 | TRBD1 | ASSQDEWGQGADQPQH
TRBJ2-7 | TRBV15 | TRBD1 | ATSRSRDRGYEQY
TRBJ1-1 | TRBV6-1 | NA | ASSDTGLGTEAF
TRBJ1-5 | TRBV7-9 | TRBD1 | ASSPGDRGYQPQH
TRBJ2-6 | TRBV7-9 | NA | ASSTPTGSSGANVLT
TRBJ1-1 | TRBV6-5 | NA | ASSYGAGRTEAF
TRBJ1-5 | TRBV2 | NA | ASSEHSNQPQH
TRBJ2-3 | TRBV28 | NA | ASRTRASSEGTDTQY
TRBJ2-1 | TRBV28 | TRBD2 | ASNSPTSGTYNEQF
TRBJ2-1 | TRBV27 | TRBD1 | ASSWRTGGSYNEQF
TRBJ1-2 | TRBV27 | TRBD1 | ASSLYAPGQEPNYGYT
TRBJ2-1 | TRBV27 | TRBD1 | ASSHGQGAKGEQF
TRBJ2-2 | TRBV30 | NA | AWSRLTGELF
TRBJ1-1 | TRBV30 | NA | AWSVLGRTEAF
TRBJ1-4 | TRBV18 | TRBD1 | ASSPGQAQEKLF
TRBJ1-2 | TRBV10-3 | NA | AISESPLDGYT
TRBJ2-1 | TRBV5-1 | TRBD1 | ASSLVGQGAYNEQF
TRBJ2-7 | TRBV4-1 | NA | ASRDSLTSYEQY
TRBJ2-1 | TRBV11-3 | NA | ASSLDGRGGVDEQF